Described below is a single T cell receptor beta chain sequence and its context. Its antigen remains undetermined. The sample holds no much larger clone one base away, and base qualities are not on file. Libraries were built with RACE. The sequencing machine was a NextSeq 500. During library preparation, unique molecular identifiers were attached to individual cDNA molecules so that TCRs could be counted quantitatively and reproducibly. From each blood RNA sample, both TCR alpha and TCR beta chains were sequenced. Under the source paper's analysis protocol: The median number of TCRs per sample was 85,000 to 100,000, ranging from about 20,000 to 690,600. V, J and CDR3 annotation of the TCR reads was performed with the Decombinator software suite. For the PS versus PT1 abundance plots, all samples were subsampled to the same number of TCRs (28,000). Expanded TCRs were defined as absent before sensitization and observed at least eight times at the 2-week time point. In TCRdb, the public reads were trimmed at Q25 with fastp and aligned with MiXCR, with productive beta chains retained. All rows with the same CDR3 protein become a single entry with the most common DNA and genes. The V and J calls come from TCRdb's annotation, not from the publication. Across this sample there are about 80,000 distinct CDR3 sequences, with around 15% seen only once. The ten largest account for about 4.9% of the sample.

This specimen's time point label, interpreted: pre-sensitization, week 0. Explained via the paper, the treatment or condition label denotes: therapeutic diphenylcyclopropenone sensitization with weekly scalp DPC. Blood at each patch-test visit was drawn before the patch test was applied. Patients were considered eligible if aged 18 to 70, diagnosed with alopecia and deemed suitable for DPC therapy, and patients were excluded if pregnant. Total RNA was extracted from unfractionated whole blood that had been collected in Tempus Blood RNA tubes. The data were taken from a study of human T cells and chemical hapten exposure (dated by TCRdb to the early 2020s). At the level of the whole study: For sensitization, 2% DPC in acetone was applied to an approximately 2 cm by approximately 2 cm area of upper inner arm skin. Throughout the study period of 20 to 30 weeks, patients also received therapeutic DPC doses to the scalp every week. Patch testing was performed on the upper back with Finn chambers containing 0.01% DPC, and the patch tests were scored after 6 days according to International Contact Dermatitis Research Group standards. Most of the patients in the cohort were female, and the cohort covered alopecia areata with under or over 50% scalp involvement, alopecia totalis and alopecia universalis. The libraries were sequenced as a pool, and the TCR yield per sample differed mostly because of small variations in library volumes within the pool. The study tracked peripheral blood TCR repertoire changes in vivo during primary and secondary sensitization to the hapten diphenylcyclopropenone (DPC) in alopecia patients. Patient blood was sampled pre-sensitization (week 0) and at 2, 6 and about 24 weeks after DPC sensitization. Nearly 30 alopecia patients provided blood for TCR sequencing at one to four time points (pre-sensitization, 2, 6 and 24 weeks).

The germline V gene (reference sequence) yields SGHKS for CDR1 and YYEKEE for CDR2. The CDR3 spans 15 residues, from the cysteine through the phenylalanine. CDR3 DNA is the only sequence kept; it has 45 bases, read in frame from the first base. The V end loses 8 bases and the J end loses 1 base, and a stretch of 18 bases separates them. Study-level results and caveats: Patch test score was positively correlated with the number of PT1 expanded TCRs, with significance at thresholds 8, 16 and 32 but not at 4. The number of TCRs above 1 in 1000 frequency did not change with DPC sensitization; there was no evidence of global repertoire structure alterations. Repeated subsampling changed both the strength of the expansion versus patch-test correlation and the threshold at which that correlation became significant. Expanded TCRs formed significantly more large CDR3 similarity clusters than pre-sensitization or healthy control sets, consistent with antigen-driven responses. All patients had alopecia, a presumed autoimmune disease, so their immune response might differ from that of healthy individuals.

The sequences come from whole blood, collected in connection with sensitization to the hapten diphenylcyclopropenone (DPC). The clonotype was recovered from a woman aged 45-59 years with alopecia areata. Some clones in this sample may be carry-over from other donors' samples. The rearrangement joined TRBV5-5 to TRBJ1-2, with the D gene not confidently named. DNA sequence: TGTGCCAGTCAGCCTCGCGTATGGGGTAACTATGGCTACACCTTC. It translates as CASQPRVWGNYGYTF.